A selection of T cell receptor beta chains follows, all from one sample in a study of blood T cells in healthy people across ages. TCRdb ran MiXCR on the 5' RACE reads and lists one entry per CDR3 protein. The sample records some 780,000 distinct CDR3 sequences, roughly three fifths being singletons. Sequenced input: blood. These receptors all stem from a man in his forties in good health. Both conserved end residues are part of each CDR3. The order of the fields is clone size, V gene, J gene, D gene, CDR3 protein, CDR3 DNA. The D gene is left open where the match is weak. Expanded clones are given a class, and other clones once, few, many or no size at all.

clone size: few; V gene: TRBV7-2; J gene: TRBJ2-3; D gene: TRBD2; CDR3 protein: CASSLAASGGTETDTQYF; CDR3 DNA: TGTGCCAGCAGCTTAGCGGCTAGCGGGGGGACCGAGACAGATACGCAGTATTTT
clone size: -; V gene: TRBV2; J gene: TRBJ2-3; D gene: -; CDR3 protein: CASSDWGAPSTDTQYF; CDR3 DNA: TGTGCCAGCAGTGATTGGGGGGCTCCCAGCACAGATACGCAGTATTTT
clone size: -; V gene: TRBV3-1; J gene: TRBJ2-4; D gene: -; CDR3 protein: CASSQDRQGLAKNIQYF; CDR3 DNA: TGTGCCAGCAGCCAAGATAGGCAGGGCCTAGCCAAAAACATTCAGTACTTC
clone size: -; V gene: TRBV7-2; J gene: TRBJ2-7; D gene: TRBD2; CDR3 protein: CASSLQRDGSYEQYF; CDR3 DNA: TGTGCCAGCAGCTTACAGCGGGACGGATCCTACGAGCAGTACTTC
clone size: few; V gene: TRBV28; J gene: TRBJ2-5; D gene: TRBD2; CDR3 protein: CALAPRTGLAGVLETQYF; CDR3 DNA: TGTGCCCTTGCCCCTAGAACGGGACTAGCGGGAGTATTAGAGACCCAGTACTTC
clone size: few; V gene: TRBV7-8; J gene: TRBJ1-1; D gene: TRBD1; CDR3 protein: CASSWDRDSGEAFF; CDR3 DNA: TGTGCCAGCAGCTGGGACAGGGACAGCGGTGAAGCTTTCTTT
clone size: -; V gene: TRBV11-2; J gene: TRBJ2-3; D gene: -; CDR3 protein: CASSTGPASTDTQYF; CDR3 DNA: TGTGCCAGCAGCACCGGACCGGCATCCACAGATACGCAGTATTTT
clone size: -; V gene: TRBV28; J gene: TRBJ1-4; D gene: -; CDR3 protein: CASSPRDPGEKLFF; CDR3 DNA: TGTGCCAGCAGCCCCAGGGACCCCGGAGAAAAACTGTTTTTT
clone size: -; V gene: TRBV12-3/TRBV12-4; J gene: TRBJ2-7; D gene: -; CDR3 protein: CASARFKGNIHEQYF; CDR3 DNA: TGTGCCAGCGCACGCTTTAAGGGTAATATCCACGAGCAGTACTTC
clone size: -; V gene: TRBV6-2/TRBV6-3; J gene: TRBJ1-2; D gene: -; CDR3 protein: CASLQGGFYGYTF; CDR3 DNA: TGTGCCAGCCTACAAGGTGGATTCTATGGCTACACCTTC
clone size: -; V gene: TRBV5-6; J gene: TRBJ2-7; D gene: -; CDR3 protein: CASSWGDSSYEQYF; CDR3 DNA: TGTGCCAGCAGCTGGGGGGACAGTTCCTACGAGCAGTACTTC
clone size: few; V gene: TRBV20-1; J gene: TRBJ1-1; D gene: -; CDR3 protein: CSAPDFGTPNTEAFF; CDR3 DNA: TGCAGTGCTCCAGACTTCGGGACACCGAACACTGAAGCTTTCTTT
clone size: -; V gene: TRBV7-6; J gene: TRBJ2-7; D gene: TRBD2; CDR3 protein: CASSPSGLAVSYNEQYF; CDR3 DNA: TGTGCCAGCAGCCCGTCCGGACTAGCGGTCTCCTACAATGAGCAGTACTTC
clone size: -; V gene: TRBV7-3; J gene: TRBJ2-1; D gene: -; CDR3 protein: CASSLSQGSYNEQFF; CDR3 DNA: TGTGCCAGCAGCTTAAGCCAGGGGTCCTACAATGAGCAGTTCTTC
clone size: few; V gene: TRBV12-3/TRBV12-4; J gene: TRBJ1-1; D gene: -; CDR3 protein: CASRSTVNTEAFF; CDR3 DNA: TGTGCCAGCAGGTCGACTGTGAACACTGAAGCTTTCTTT
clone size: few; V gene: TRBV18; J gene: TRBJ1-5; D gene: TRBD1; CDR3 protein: CASSPGTEGNSNQPQHF; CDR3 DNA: TGTGCCAGCTCACCTGGGACAGAGGGAAATAGCAATCAGCCCCAGCATTTT
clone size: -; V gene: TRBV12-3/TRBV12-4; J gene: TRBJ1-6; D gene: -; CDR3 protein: CASSFSLPRSSYNSPLHF; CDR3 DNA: TGTGCCAGCAGTTTCAGCCTTCCGAGGAGCTCCTATAATTCACCCCTCCACTTT
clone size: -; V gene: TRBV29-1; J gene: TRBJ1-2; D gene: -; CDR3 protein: CSVDRLSGMDYGYTF; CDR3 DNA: TGCAGCGTTGATCGTCTGTCAGGGATGGACTATGGCTACACCTTC
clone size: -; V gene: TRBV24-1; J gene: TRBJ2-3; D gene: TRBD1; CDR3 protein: CATSEHRQGASTDTQYF; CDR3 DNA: TGTGCCACCAGTGAACACAGACAGGGGGCGAGCACAGATACGCAGTATTTT
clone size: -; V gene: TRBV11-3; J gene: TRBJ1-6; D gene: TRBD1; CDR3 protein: CASSLATGKQRKNSPLHF; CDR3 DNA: TGTGCCAGCAGCTTAGCGACAGGGAAGCAGAGGAAGAATTCACCCCTCCACTTT
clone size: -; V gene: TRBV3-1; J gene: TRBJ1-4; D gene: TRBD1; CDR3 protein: CASSQTRDRVRKLFF; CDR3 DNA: TGTGCCAGCAGCCAAACCCGGGACAGGGTGCGAAAACTGTTTTTT
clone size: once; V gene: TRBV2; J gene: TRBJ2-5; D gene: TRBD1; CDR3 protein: CASSDGTADNEQYF; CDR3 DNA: TGTGCCAGCAGTGACGGGACAGCGGACAATGAGCAGTACTTC
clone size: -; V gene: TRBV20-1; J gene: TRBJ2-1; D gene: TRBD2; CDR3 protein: CSARDDTSGSNEQFF; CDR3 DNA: TGCAGTGCTAGAGATGATACTAGCGGGTCCAATGAGCAGTTCTTC
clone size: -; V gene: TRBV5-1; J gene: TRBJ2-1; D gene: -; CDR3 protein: CASSLVTAIRGADEQFF; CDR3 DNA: TGCGCCAGCAGCTTGGTTACCGCAATCAGGGGTGCGGATGAGCAGTTCTTC
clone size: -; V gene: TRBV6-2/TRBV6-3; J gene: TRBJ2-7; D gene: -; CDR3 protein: CASSAPGPALYEQYF; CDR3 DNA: TGTGCCAGCAGTGCACCGGGACCAGCCCTCTACGAGCAGTACTTC
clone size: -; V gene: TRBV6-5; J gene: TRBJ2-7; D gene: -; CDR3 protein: CASTGPLHEQYF; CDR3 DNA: TGTGCCAGCACGGGACCCCTCCACGAGCAGTACTTC
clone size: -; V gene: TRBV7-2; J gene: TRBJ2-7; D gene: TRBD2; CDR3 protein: CASGLAGGPGEQYF; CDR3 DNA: TGTGCCAGCGGCTTAGCGGGAGGGCCGGGGGAGCAGTACTTC
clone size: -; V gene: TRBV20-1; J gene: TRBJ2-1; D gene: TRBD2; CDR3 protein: CSAAISSGGPYNEQFF; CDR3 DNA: TGCAGTGCCGCGATTTCTAGCGGGGGGCCTTACAATGAGCAGTTCTTC
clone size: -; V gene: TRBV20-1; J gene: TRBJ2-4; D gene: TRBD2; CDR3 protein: CSARDPSGNIQYF; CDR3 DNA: TGCAGTGCTAGAGATCCTAGCGGAAACATTCAGTACTTC
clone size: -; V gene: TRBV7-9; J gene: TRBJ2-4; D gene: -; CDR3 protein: CASSFTRQENIQYF; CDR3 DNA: TGTGCCAGCAGCTTTACCCGACAGGAAAACATTCAGTACTTC
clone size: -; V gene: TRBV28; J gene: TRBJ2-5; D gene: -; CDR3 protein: CASSLSGVTSAKETQYF; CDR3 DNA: TGTGCCAGCAGTTTATCGGGGGTTACATCGGCCAAAGAGACCCAGTACTTC
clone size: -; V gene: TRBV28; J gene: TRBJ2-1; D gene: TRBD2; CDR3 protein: CASSPLGGAFNEQFF; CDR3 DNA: TGTGCCAGCAGTCCCCTCGGGGGGGCTTTCAATGAGCAGTTCTTC
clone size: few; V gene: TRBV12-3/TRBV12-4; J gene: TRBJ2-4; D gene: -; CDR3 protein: CASSFLPGRRPENIQYF; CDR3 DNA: TGTGCCAGCAGTTTTCTACCGGGCCGCCGACCCGAAAACATTCAGTACTTC
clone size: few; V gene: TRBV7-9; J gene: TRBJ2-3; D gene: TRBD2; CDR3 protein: CASSLRGSGVQTDTQYF; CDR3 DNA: TGTGCCAGCAGCTTAAGAGGAAGCGGGGTGCAGACAGATACGCAGTATTTT
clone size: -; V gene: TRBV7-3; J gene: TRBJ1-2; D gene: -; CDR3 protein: CASSLRGPRGYTF; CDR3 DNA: TGTGCCAGCAGCTTAAGGGGGCCGCGGGGCTACACCTTC
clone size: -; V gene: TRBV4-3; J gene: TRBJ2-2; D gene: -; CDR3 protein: CASSQDGANTGELFF; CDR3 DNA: TGCGCCAGCAGCCAAGATGGTGCTAACACCGGGGAGCTGTTTTTT
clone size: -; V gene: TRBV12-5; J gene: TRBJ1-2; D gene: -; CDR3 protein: CASGLDPGDGGYTF; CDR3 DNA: TGTGCTAGTGGTTTGGACCCAGGGGACGGGGGCTACACCTTC
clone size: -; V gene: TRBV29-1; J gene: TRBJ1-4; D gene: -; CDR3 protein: CSATPAGVGEKLFF; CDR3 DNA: TGCAGCGCCACCCCTGCAGGAGTAGGTGAAAAACTGTTTTTT
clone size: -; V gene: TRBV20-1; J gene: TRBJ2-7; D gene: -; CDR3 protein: CSARAPSYNEQYF; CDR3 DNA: TGCAGTGCTAGAGCCCCATCCTACAATGAGCAGTACTTC
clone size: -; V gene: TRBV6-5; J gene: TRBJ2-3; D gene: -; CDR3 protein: CASGLRHTDTQYF; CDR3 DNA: TGTGCCAGTGGTCTTCGTCACACAGATACGCAGTATTTT